This T cell receptor beta chain was found in a study of OX40 agonist ivuxolimab in advanced cancers. Turning to the study itself: With a range of roughly 20 to 80, age averaged about 58 years, and 75% to 90% were male.

Repertoires were generated with immunoSEQ multiplex PCR, while TCRdb's copy carries only in-frame clones and drops some. The sample has fewer than 60,000 clones, more than 75% seen once. This receptor was identified in an adult with an advanced solid tumor such as melanoma, head and neck, liver or kidney cancer. The sample consisted of CD4+ or CD8+ T cells sorted from blood, taken in a trial of the OX40 agonist ivuxolimab.

The chain's CDR3 is CASSRGQGNYGYTF. The CDR3 DNA reads TGTGCCAGCAGCCGTGGACAGGGGAACTATGGCTACACCTTC. The rearrangement joins TRBV11-2 to TRBJ1-2, with 9 positions matching TRBD1. The CDR3 spans 14 residues. Germline V CDR1 and CDR2: SGHAT, FQNNGV. J gave up 2 bases and V 5 bases, and 3 bases lay outside the gene matches.